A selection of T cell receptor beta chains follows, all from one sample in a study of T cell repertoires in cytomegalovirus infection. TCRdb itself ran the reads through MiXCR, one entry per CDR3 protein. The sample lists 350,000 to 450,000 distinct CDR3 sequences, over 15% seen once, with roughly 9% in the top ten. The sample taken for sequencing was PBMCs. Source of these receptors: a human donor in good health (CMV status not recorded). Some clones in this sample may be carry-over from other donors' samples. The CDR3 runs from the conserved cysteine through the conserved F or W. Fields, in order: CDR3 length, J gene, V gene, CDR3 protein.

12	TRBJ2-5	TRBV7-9	CASSSLSWTQYF
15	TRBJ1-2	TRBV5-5	CASSLKAGFGYGYTF
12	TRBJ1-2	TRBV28	CASSWTEYGYTF
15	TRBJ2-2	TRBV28	CATQREGVNTGELFF
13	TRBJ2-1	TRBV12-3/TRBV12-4	CASSLVGSNEQFF
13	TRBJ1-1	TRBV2	CASSVQENTEAFF
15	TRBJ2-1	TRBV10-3	CAHATGTSGYNEQFF
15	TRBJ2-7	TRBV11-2	CASSWTHGVTYEQYF
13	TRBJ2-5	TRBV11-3	CASSTDYEETQYF
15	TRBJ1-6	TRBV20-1	CSVASYGANNSPLHF
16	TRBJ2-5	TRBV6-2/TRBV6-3	CASSFRLAGMVETQYF
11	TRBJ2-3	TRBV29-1	CSVEVRDTQYF
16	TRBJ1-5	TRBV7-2	CASSLNRGGSNQPQHF
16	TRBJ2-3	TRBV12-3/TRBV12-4	CASSIRLAGVGDTQYF
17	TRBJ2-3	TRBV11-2	CASSFSGSSGRADTQYF
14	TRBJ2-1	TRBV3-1	CASRMSTFDNEQFF
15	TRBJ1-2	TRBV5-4	CASSSPQASGYGYTF
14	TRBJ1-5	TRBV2	CASSGTDGYQPQHF
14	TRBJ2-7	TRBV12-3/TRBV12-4	CASSPPGRIYEQYF
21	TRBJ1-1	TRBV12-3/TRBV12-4	CASSLDVGQALLYTLNTEAFF
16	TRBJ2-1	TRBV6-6	CASKASGSLSYNEQFF
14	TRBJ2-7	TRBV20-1	CSARDPQGTYEQYF
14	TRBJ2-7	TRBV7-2	CASSLEAFSYEQYF
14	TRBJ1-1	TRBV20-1	CSAKSQGANTEAFF
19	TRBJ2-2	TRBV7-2	CASSLGVDRDWGFTGELFF
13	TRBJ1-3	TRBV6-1	CASSASSGNTIYF
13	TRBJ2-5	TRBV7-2	CASSSQLQETQYF
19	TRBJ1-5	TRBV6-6	CASSYSRTVILQSNQPQHF
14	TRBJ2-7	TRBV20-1	CSAREASGNYEQYF